Reported below is one T cell receptor (beta chain). This entry belongs to a study of shared clonotypes between healthy human individuals. An approximately 220 ng quantity of DNA, tens of thousands of T cell genomes, went into the sorted-subset replicate PCRs. The method was immunoSEQ multiplex PCR; TCRdb's version includes in-frame clones alone and lacks a portion of them. The sample shows under 2,500,000 clones, approximately 96% of them seen only once. Material for sequencing was naive CD4+ T cells sorted from blood. Stated subset: CD45RA+ positively selected. This sequence was found in a man in his late teens or twenties in good health.

The CDR3 spells CSVGGDTTQPQHF. In DNA form, the CDR3 reads TGCAGCGTGGGGGGGGACACGACTCAGCCCCAGCATTTT. This chain joins TRBV29-1 and TRBJ1-5; D is possibly TRBD1 (6 bases). Germline loops: CDR1 SQVTM, CDR2 ANQGSEA. Deletions cut 6 bases from V and 6 bases from J, with 15 bases between. This CDR3 spans 13 amino acids.